This paragraph covers one T cell receptor (beta chain) sequence. The sample comes from a study of blood T cell repertoires in COVID-19. Overall study context: From the United States, Italy and Spain came samples of acute and convalescent COVID-19.

Trimming removed 3 bases from V and 2 bases from J; junction bases left unmatched: 10. The CDR3 contains 16 residues. Germline V gives CDR1 SGDLS, CDR2 YYNGEE. In the original analysis: Using reference gene primer amplification, nucleated cell counts were estimated. Profiling relied on immunoSEQ multiplex PCR, and the TCRdb table lists in-frame clones only, not all of them. That table gives V, J and clone size, and the DNA gave D and trimming. The profile shows 200,000 to 300,000 clones, 84% of them singletons. The V and J genes are TRBV9 and TRBJ1-2, with 7 bases matching TRBD1. The specimen was peripheral blood. The source of this sequence is a man in his forties or fifties with acute or convalescent COVID-19. The chain's CDR3 is CASSGTTGSRNYGYTF. As DNA, the CDR3 is TGTGCCAGCAGCGGGACGACAGGGAGTAGAAACTATGGCTACACCTTC.